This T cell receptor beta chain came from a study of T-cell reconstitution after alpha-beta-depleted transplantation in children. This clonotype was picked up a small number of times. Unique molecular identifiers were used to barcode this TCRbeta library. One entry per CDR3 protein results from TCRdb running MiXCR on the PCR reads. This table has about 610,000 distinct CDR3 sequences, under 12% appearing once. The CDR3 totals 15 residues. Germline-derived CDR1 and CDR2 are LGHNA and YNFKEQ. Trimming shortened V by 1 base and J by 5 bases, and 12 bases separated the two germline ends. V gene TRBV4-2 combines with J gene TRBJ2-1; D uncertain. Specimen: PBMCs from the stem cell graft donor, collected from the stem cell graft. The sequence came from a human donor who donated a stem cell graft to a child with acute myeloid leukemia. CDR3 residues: CASSQGVDGDNEQFF. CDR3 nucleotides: TGTGCCAGCAGCCAAGGGGTAGACGGAGACAATGAGCAGTTCTTC.